The clone carrying this T cell receptor beta chain was counted a single time. What it recognizes is unknown. These data originate in a study of cytomegalovirus exposure and HLA in healthy donors. Nominal health characterized the donors when sampled, though unrecorded immune exposures were likely. Findings and limits, study-wide: Roughly uniform depth of sequencing across donors was assumed in presence/absence analyses. A missense variant in DCLRE1C was later tied to TCR beta V- and J-gene trimming.

Primers included in the PCR were 60 Vbeta and 13 Jbeta primers. Per the original methods: Around 10 million shared chains were among about 80 million unique TCR beta chains counted in a later analysis. Profiling relied on immunoSEQ multiplex PCR, and the TCRdb table lists in-frame clones only, not all of them. That table supplies the V and J calls and clone size; D and trimming were determined from the DNA. The sample has under 200,000 clones, about three quarters seen once; the top ten hold about 2.4%. Germline CDR1 reads SGHRS; CDR2 reads YFSETQ. Trimming took 4 bases from V and 0 from J; bases not matched to a gene: 6. The CDR3 is made up of 15 amino acids.

The receptor's source is a woman in her thirties or forties in good health and CMV-seropositive. The chain couples TRBV5-1 to TRBJ1-2, with TRBD1 matching over 7 bases. Sequenced input: PBMCs. CDR3 residues: CASSPQQGSNYGYTF. DNA for the CDR3: TGCGCCAGCAGCCCGCAACAGGGGTCTAACTATGGCTACACCTTC.